Listed below are T cell receptor beta chains from one sample, sequenced in a study of identical twins. TCRdb used MiXCR to reprocess the 5' RACE reads, holding one entry per CDR3 protein. The sample includes 300,000 to 400,000 distinct CDR3 sequences, around an eighth of them seen just once. This sample also belongs to another study, concerning yellow fever vaccine responses in identical twins.

Sequenced: CD8+ T cells sorted from blood. The receptor source for this set is a young woman in good health. Both conserved end residues are part of each CDR3. The order of the fields is J gene, V gene, D gene, clone size, CDR3 DNA, CDR3 protein. D genes are given only for firm matches. Rows may omit the clone size; those that give it use once, few, many or a size class.

TRBJ2-7 | TRBV4-1 | TRBD2 | few | TGCGCCAGCAGCCAAATGACTAGCGGGAGATACGAGCAGTACTTC | CASSQMTSGRYEQYF
TRBJ2-2 | TRBV7-8 | TRBD2 | few | TGTGCCAGCACCACCACCGGGCTAGCGGGAGTGGAGCTGTTTTTT | CASTTTGLAGVELFF
TRBJ2-5 | TRBV4-1 | TRBD2 | NA | TGCGCCAGCAGCCACGGGATTACCATAGCGGGGGAGCAAGAGACCCAGTACTTC | CASSHGITIAGEQETQYF
TRBJ1-2 | TRBV11-2 | NA | NA | TGTGCCAGCAGCTTAGATGACACAAGGGGTTATGGCTACACCTTC | CASSLDDTRGYGYTF
TRBJ2-1 | TRBV10-3 | TRBD1 | many | TGTGCCATCAGTGGCGGACAGGGCAGCTCCTACAATGAGCAGTTCTTC | CAISGGQGSSYNEQFF
TRBJ2-3 | TRBV7-8 | TRBD2 | NA | TGTGCCAGCAGCTTATTTGGACTAGGCACAGATACGCAGTATTTT | CASSLFGLGTDTQYF
TRBJ2-5 | TRBV7-2 | NA | NA | TGTGCCAGCAGCCCCAAAGCGCGCGGCCAAGAGACCCAGTACTTC | CASSPKARGQETQYF
TRBJ2-1 | TRBV28 | NA | NA | TGTGCCAGCAGTTTGGGCACCGGGACTCCTTCCTACAATGAGCAGTTCTTC | CASSLGTGTPSYNEQFF
TRBJ2-3 | TRBV6-5 | TRBD2 | once | TGTGCCAGCAGTTACTACGGCGGGGGGTCGACAGATACGCAGTATTTT | CASSYYGGGSTDTQYF
TRBJ1-3 | TRBV12-3/TRBV12-4 | NA | many | TGTGCCAGCAGTTTCCTGGACCGCTCTGGAAACACCATATATTTT | CASSFLDRSGNTIYF
TRBJ2-1 | TRBV24-1 | NA | NA | TGTGCCACCAGTGACCAGGGGGACGAGGGGAGGAACAATGAGCAGTTCTTC | CATSDQGDEGRNNEQFF
TRBJ2-3 | TRBV9 | TRBD2 | NA | TGTGCCAGCAGCGGAGCGGGGGGGGCAGATACGCAGTATTTT | CASSGAGGADTQYF
TRBJ2-7 | TRBV12-3/TRBV12-4 | TRBD2 | many | TGTGCCAGCAGCGCGAGTTTAAGTAGGCTAGCGGGACCCTACGAGCAGTACTTC | CASSASLSRLAGPYEQYF